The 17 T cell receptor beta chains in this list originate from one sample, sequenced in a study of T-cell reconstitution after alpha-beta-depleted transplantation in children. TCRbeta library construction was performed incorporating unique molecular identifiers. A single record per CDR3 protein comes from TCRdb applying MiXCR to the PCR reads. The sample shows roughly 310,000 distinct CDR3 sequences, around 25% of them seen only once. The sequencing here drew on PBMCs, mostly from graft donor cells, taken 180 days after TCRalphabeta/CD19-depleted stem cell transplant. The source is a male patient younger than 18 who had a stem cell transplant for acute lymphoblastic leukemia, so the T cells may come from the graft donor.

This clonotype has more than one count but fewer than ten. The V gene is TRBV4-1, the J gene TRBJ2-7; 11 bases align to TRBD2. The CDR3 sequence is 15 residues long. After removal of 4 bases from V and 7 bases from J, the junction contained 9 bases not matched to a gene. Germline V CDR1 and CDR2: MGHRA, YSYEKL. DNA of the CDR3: TGCGCCAGCAGCCGCCTACTAGCGGGAGTGGGGGAGCAGTACTTC. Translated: CASSRLLAGVGEQYF.

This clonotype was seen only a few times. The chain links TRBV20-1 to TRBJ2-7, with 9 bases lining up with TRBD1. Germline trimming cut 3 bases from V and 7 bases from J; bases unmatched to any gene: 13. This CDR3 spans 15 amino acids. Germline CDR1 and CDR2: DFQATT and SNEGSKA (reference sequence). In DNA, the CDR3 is TGCAGTGCTAGGGTTAAGGAGACAGGGGGTGAGGAGCAGTACTTC. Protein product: CSARVKETGGEEQYF.

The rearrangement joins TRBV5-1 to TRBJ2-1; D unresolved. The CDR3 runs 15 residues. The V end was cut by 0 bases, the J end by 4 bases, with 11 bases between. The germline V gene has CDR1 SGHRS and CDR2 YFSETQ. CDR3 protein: CASSLESSPYNEQFF. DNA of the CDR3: TGCGCCAGCAGCTTGGAATCAAGCCCTTACAATGAGCAGTTCTTC. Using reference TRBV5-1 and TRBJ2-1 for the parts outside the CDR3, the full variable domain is KAGVTQTPRYLIKTRGQQVTLSCSPISGHRSVSWYQQTPGQGLQFLFEYFSETQRNKGNFPGRFSGRQFSNSRSEMNVSTLELGDSALYLCASSLESSPYNEQFFGPGTRLTVL.

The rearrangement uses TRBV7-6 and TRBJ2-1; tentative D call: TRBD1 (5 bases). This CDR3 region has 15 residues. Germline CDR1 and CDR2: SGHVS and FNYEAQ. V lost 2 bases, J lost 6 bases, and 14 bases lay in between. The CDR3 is CASSLTRTQGNEQFF. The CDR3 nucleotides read TGTGCCAGCAGCTTAACAAGAACTCAGGGCAATGAGCAGTTCTTC.

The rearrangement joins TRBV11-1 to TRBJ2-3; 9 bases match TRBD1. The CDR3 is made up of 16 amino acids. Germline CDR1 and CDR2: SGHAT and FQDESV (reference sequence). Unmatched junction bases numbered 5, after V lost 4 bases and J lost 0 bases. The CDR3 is CASSSYRGRSTDTQYF. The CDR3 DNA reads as TGTGCCAGCAGCTCCTACAGGGGGCGAAGCACAGATACGCAGTATTTT. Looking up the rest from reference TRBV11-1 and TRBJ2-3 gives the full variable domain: EAEVAQSPRYKITEKSQAVAFWCDPISGHATLYWYRQILGQGPELLVQFQDESVVDDSQLPKDRFSAERLKGVDSTLKIQPAELGDSAMYLCASSSYRGRSTDTQYFGPGTRLTVL.

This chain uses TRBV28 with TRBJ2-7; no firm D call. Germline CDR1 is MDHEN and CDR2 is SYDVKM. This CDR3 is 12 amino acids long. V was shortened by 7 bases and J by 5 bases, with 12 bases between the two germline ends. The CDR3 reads CASNTNLDEQYF. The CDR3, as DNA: TGTGCCAGCAACACTAATCTCGACGAGCAGTACTTC.

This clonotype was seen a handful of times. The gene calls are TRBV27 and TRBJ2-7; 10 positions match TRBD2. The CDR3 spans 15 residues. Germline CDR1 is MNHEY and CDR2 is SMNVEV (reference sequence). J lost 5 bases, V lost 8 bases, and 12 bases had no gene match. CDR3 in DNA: TGTGCCAGCGGGGCTAGCGGGAGCACACTGCACGAGCAGTACTTC. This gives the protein CASGASGSTLHEQYF.

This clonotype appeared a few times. This chain's CDR3 is CSASRQNGYTF. For the CDR3, the DNA is TGCAGTGCTAGTAGACAGAATGGCTACACCTTC. The chain joins TRBV20-1 to TRBJ1-2; D may be TRBD1 (5 bases). This CDR3 is 11 amino acids long. The V end lost 3 bases, the J end lost 6 bases, and 8 bases lay between the germline ends. Germline CDR1 and CDR2: DFQATT and SNEGSKA (reference sequence).

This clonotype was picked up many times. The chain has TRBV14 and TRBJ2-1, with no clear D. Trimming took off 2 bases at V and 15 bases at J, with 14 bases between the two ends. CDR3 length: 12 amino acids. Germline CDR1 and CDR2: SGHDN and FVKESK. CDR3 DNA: TGTGCCAGCAGCCAAATAGGAGTGTCTCGGTTCTTC. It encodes CASSQIGVSRFF.

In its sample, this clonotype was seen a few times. The CDR3 is CSARPPSSYNEQFF. CDR3 coding DNA: TGCAGTGCCAGACCCCCGAGCTCCTACAATGAGCAGTTCTTC. J is TRBJ2-1 and V is TRBV20-1; D gene ambiguous. Germline V gene sequence: CDR1 DFQATT, CDR2 SNEGSKA (reference sequence). This CDR3 is 14 amino acids long. V was trimmed by 6 bases and J by 0 bases, leaving 12 bases between them.

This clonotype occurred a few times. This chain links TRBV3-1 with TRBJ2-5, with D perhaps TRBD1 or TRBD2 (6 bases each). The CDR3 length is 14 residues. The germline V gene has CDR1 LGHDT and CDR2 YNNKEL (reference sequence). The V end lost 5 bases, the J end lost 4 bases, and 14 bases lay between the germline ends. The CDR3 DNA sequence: TGTGCCAGCAGCTCCCCCTCGGGGGCAGAGACCCAGTACTTC. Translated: CASSSPSGAETQYF.

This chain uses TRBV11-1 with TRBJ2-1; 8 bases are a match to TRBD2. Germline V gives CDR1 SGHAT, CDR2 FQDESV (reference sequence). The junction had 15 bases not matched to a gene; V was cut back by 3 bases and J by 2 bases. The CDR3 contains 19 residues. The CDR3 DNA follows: TGTGCCAGCAGCTTGGCGTCTAGCGGGCGTACCATTACCTACAATGAGCAGTTCTTC. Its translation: CASSLASSGRTITYNEQFF.

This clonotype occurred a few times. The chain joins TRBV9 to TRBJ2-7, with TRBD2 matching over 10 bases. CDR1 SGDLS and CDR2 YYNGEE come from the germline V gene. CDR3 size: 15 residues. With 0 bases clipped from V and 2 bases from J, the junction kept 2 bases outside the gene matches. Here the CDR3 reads CASSVDTSGTYEQYF. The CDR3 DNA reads TGTGCCAGCAGCGTAGATACTAGCGGGACCTACGAGCAGTACTTC.

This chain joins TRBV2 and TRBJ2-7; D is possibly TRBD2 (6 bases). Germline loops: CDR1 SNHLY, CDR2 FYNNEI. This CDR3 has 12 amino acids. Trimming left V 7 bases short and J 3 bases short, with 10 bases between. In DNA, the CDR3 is TGTGCCAGCATGGGGGGACTCTACGAGCAGTACTTC. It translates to CASMGGLYEQYF.

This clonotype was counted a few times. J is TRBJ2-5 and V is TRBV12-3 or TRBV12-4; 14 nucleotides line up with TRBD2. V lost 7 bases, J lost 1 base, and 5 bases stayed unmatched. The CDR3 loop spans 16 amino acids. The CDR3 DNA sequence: TGTGCCAGCACCGGAGGGACTAGCGGGGGCCAAGAGACCCAGTACTTC. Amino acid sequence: CASTGGTSGGQETQYF.

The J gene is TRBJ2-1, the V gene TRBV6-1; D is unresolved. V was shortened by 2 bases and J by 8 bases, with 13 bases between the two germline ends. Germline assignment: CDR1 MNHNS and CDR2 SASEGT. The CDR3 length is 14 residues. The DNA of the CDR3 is TGTGCCAGCAGTGAACGGAGCAACTCCGATGAGCAGTTCTTC. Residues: CASSERSNSDEQFF.

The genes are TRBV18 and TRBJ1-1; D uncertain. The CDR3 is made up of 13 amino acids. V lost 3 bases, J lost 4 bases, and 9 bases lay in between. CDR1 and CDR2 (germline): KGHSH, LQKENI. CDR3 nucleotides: TGTGCCAGCTCACCTGGCAGTGTCACTGAAGCTTTCTTT. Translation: CASSPGSVTEAFF.